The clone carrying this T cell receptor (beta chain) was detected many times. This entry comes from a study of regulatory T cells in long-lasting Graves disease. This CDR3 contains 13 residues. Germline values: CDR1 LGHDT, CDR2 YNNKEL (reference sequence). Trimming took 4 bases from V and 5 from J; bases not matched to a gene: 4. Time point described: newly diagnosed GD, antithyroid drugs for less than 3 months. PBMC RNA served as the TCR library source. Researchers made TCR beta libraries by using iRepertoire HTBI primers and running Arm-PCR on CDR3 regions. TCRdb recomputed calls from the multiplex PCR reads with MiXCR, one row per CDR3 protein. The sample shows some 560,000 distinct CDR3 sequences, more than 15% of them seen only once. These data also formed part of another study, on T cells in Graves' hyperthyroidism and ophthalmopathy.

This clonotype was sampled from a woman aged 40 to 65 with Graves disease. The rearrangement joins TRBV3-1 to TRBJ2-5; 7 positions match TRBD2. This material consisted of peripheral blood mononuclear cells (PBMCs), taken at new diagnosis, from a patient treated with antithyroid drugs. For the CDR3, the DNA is TGTGCCAGCAGCCCGACTAGCAGGGAGACCCAGTACTTC. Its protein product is CASSPTSRETQYF.